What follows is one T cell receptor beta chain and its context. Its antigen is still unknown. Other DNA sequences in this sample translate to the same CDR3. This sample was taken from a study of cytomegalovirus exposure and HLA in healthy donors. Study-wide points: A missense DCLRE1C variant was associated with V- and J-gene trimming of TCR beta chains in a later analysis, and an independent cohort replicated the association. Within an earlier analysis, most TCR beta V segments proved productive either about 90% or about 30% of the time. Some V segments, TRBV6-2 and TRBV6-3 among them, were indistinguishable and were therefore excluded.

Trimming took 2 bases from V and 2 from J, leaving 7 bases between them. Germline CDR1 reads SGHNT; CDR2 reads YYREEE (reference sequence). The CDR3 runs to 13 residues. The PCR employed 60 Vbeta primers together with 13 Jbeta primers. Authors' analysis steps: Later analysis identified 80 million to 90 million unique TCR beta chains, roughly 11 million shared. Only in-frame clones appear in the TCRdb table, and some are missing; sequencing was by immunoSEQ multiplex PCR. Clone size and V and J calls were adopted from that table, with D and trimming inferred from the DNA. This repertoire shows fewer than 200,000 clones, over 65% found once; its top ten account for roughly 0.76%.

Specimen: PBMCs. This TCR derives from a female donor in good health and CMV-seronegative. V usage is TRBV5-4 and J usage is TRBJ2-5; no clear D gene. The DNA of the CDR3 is TGTGCCAGCAGCTTTAGTGGTCAAGAGACCCAGTACTTC. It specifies CASSFSGQETQYF.